This is a list of T cell receptor beta chains from one sample in a study of shared clonotypes between healthy human individuals. Generated by immunoSEQ multiplex PCR, the TCRdb table keeps only in-frame clones and is missing some. Of around 2.1 million clones listed, under 95% are singletons. What was sequenced was naive CD8+ T cells from PBMCs. Source of these receptors: a man between 18 and 35 years old in good health. Some clones in this sample may be carry-over from other donors' samples. The CDR3 runs from the conserved cysteine through the conserved F or W. D genes are given only for firm matches. Only some rows state a clone size, as once, few, many or a class for expanded clones.

CDR3 length	V gene	D gene	J gene	clone size	CDR3 protein	CDR3 DNA
14	TRBV21-1	.	TRBJ2-7	.	CASSKASTPREQYF	TGTGCCAGCAGCAAAGCGTCGACTCCTCGGGAGCAGTACTTC
15	TRBV25-1	TRBD1	TRBJ2-7	.	CASSERDRGNYEQYF	TGTGCCAGCAGTGAGCGGGACAGGGGAAACTACGAGCAGTACTTC
12	TRBV28	.	TRBJ1-1	few	CAQRRVLPEAFF	TGTGCACAGCGGAGGGTTCTTCCTGAAGCTTTCTTT
14	TRBV7-6	.	TRBJ2-7	.	CASSLVPSSYEQYF	TGTGCCAGCAGCTTAGTCCCGAGCTCCTACGAGCAGTACTTC
13	TRBV28	.	TRBJ1-5	.	CASRTYSNQPQHF	TGTGCCAGCAGAACTTATAGCAATCAGCCCCAGCATTTT
13	TRBV4-1	.	TRBJ2-7	.	CASSRTKASEQYF	TGCGCCAGCAGCCGGACAAAGGCAAGCGAGCAGTACTTC
13	TRBV19	.	TRBJ1-2	.	CASSSGAVDGYTF	TGTGCCAGTAGCTCGGGGGCAGTAGATGGCTACACCTTC
15	TRBV5-8	TRBD1	TRBJ1-1	.	CASSLVQGARTEAFF	TGTGCCAGCAGCTTGGTACAGGGGGCGCGAACTGAAGCTTTCTTT
15	TRBV15	.	TRBJ2-5	once	CATSRRVYPQETQYF	TGTGCCACCAGCAGGAGGGTTTACCCACAAGAGACCCAGTACTTC
14	TRBV11-2	.	TRBJ2-5	.	CASSAPKLLETQYF	TGTGCCAGCAGTGCGCCAAAGTTACTAGAGACCCAGTACTTC
15	TRBV4-1	.	TRBJ1-4	.	CASSPSTDLNEKLFF	TGCGCCAGCAGCCCGTCGACAGATCTTAATGAAAAACTGTTTTTT
17	TRBV30	TRBD2	TRBJ2-3	.	CAWRMLAGGSRSDTQYF	TGTGCCTGGAGGATGCTAGCGGGAGGAAGTCGCTCAGATACGCAGTATTTT
15	TRBV7-9	.	TRBJ2-7	.	CASSSRTGDSYEQYF	TGTGCCAGCAGCTCCCGGACGGGGGACTCCTACGAGCAGTACTTC
16	TRBV27	.	TRBJ2-7	.	CASSKTEGIFTYEQYF	TGTGCCAGCAGTAAAACCGAAGGAATATTTACCTACGAGCAGTACTTC